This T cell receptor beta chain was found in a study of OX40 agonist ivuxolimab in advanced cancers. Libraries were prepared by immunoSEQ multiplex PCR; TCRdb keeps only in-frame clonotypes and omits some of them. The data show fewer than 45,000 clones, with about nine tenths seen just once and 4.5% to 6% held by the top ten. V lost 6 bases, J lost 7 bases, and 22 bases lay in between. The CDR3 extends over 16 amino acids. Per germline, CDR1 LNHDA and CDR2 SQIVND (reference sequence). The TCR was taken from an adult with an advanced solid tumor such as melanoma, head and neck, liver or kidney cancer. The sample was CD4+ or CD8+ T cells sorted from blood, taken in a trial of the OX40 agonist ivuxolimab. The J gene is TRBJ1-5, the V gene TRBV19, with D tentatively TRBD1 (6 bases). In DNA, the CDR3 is TGTGCCAGTAGCAACTTGAGGGGGGCGGCCCAACAGCCCCAGCATTTT. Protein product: CASSNLRGAAQQPQHF.